The 11 T cell receptor beta chains below come from one sample, sequenced in a study of blood T cell repertoires in COVID-19. TCRdb's copy holds only in-frame clones and misses some; the assay was immunoSEQ multiplex PCR. The data contain under 450,000 clones, approximately 84% of them singletons. Sequencing was carried out using PBMCs or T cells enriched from blood (not recorded which). The receptors derive from a woman aged 30 to 39 who had recovered from COVID-19.

The gene calls are TRBV3-1 (or the pseudogene TRBV3-2) and TRBJ1-5; perhaps TRBD1 as D (5 bases). V dropped 1 base and J dropped 5 bases, with 12 bases sitting between them. Germline lookup yields CDR1 LGHDT and CDR2 YNNKEL (reference sequence). The length of the CDR3 is 15 residues. The CDR3 coding sequence is TGTGCCAGCAGCCAAGCGGGACGGGGGTATCAGCCCCAGCATTTT. It specifies CASSQAGRGYQPQHF.

The chain combines TRBV4-1 with TRBJ1-2; D is unresolved. V was clipped by 2 bases and J by 7 bases, with 11 bases between them. Germline CDR1 and CDR2: MGHRA and YSYEKL. The CDR3 loop spans 13 amino acids. The CDR3 loop is CASSQWEMGGYTF. CDR3 in DNA: TGCGCCAGCAGCCAATGGGAGATGGGTGGCTACACCTTC.

The V and J genes are TRBV5-1 and TRBJ2-7; 8 bases agree with TRBD2. Looked up from germline, CDR1 is SGHRS and CDR2 is YFSETQ. The length of the CDR3 is 16 residues. The V segment lost 0 bases and the J segment 2 bases; nucleotides outside the gene matches: 7. The CDR3, as DNA: TGCGCCAGCAGCTTGGGGAGCGGGAGCGGGACCTACGAGCAGTACTTC. Translated, it gives CASSLGSGSGTYEQYF.

The chain is built from TRBV14 and TRBJ1-1; 10 bases are a match to TRBD1. J gave up 10 bases and V 5 bases, and 4 bases lay outside the gene matches. Germline V gene lookup returns CDR1 SGHDN and CDR2 FVKESK. The CDR3 runs to 12 residues. CDR3 amino acids: CASSRQGAGAFF. Here the CDR3 DNA reads TGTGCCAGCAGCAGACAGGGGGCCGGAGCTTTCTTT.

The rearrangement uses TRBV27 and TRBJ1-1; 7 bases agree with TRBD1. V lost 2 bases and J lost 2; bases outside the gene matches: 14. The CDR3 totals 18 residues. Germline CDR1 and CDR2: MNHEY and SMNVEV (reference sequence). Here the CDR3 DNA reads TGTGCCAGCAGTTTAACGGGACAGTTTCCCTATATCAACACTGAAGCTTTCTTT. Protein sequence: CASSLTGQFPYINTEAFF.

In its sample, this clone was seen once. The chain's CDR3 is CASSEEAGSIYEQYF. In DNA, the CDR3 is TGTGCCAGCAGTGAAGAAGCGGGAAGTATCTACGAGCAGTACTTC. This chain links TRBV6-1 with TRBJ2-7, with 7 bases fitting TRBD2. J was trimmed by 3 bases and V by 1 base; bases with no gene match: 6. The germline gives CDR1 MNHNS, CDR2 SASEGT. The CDR3 length is 15 residues.

The chain recombines TRBV12-5 with TRBJ1-2; D perhaps matches TRBD1 (5 bases). V dropped 3 bases and J dropped 4 bases, with 15 bases sitting between them. Germline V gene data show CDR1 as LGHNT and CDR2 as FRNRAP. The CDR3 contains 15 residues. The CDR3 DNA follows: TGTGCTAGTGGTTTCCCCTCGTACAGGTCCTATGGCTACACCTTC. Translation gives CASGFPSYRSYGYTF.

The chain couples TRBV28 to TRBJ1-2, with a tentative D call TRBD1 (5 bases). V was trimmed by 2 bases and J by 8 bases, leaving 15 bases between them. Germline-derived CDR1 and CDR2 are MDHEN and SYDVKM. The CDR3 totals 14 residues. The CDR3 DNA is TGTGCCAGCAGTTTAGGGGCAGCATCGGAGGGCTACACCTTC. It codes for CASSLGAASEGYTF.

The chain uses TRBV27 and TRBJ1-6, with 11 nucleotides matching TRBD1. V shed 7 bases and J 7 bases; nucleotides not matched to a gene: 6. The CDR3 consists of 15 residues. CDR1 and CDR2 from the germline V gene are MNHEY and SMNVEV (reference sequence). The DNA for the CDR3 is TGTGCCAGCAAACAAGGGACAGGGGGAAATTCACCCCTCCACTTT. Translated, it gives CASKQGTGGNSPLHF.

The rearrangement joins TRBV7-9 to TRBJ2-7; 7 nucleotides match TRBD2. This CDR3 region has 14 residues. V was pared by 4 bases and J by 5 bases, with 8 bases of the junction left unmatched. CDR1 is SEHNR and CDR2 is FQNEAQ in the germline V gene (reference sequence). CDR3 sequence (DNA): TGTGCCAGCAGCTCCACGGGAGGATCCCACGAGCAGTACTTC. This codes for CASSSTGGSHEQYF.

The CDR3 sequence: CASSWTSGPAYEQYF. The CDR3 region has the DNA TGTGCCAGCAGCTGGACTAGCGGGCCGGCCTACGAGCAGTACTTC. This chain uses TRBV11-2 with TRBJ2-7; 11 bases fit TRBD2. CDR3 length: 15 residues. CDR1 SGHAT and CDR2 FQNNGV come from the germline V gene. With 4 bases clipped from V and 2 bases from J, the junction kept 4 bases outside the gene matches. Full variable domain (outside the CDR3, taken from reference TRBV11-2 and TRBJ2-7): EAGVAQSPRYKIIEKRQSVAFWCNPISGHATLYWYQQILGQGPKLLIQFQNNGVVDDSQLPKDRFSAERLKGVDSTLKIQPAKLEDSAVYLCASSWTSGPAYEQYFGPGTRLTVT.